This T cell receptor (beta chain) is from a study of cytomegalovirus exposure and HLA in healthy donors. Overall study results and limits: In vitro assays verified that a few CMV-associated chains recognized CMV antigens specifically. In terms of immune exposure information, only CMV serostatus was available. Reports indicated that the classifier achieved high specificity and sensitivity in diagnosing cytomegalovirus status. Prediction of most subjects' HLA-A and HLA-B alleles by TCR beta sequences was reportedly accurate.

The PCR had 60 Vbeta and 13 Jbeta primers. Sequenced by immunoSEQ multiplex PCR; TCRdb stores in-frame clones only, minus some. The ten most abundant clones cover under 0.9% of a sample with some 70,000 clones. After removal of 4 bases from V and 6 bases from J, the junction contained 12 bases not matched to a gene. The CDR3 contains 15 residues. From germline, CDR1 is LNHDA and CDR2 SQIVND (reference sequence). For this clone: The antigen is unknown.

The material sequenced was PBMCs. The origin of this receptor is a boy between 5 and 17 years old in good health and CMV-seronegative. The chain links TRBV19 to TRBJ2-7; 7 bases are a match to TRBD2. This chain's CDR3 is CASSKTFGRFSEQYF. The CDR3 DNA sequence: TGTGCCAGTAGTAAGACCTTCGGGAGGTTCAGCGAGCAGTACTTC.